The sequence of this T cell receptor beta chain was determined in a study of T cells in Graves' hyperthyroidism and ophthalmopathy. The PBMCs were taken from around 10 ml of fresh peripheral blood. This clonotype turned up a few times. The CDR3 regions of TCR beta were amplified from RNA transcripts. Carried out on the TCR CDR3, a first-round RT-PCR used the HTBI primer set. Using its own MiXCR run on the multiplex PCR reads, TCRdb lists one record per CDR3 protein. The sample shows hundreds of thousands of distinct CDR3 sequences, over 15% of them seen only once. The sample taken for sequencing was blood. The sequence derives from a young woman with Graves' hyperthyroidism.

For the CDR3, the DNA is TGTGCCAGCAGTCCAATCGTCCCAGGTTCGGGCTCTGGGGCCAACGTCCTGACTTTC. The encoded protein is CASSPIVPGSGSGANVLTF. This chain uses TRBV2 with TRBJ2-6; D remains unclear. The germline V and J ends were trimmed by 5 bases and 0 bases, with 20 bases remaining between them. Germline V gene sequence: CDR1 SNHLY, CDR2 FYNNEI. The CDR3 is made up of 19 amino acids. Together with reference TRBV2 and TRBJ2-6, the CDR3 gives the full variable domain: EPEVTQTPSHQVTQMGQEVILRCVPISNHLYFYWYRQILGQKVEFLVSFYNNEISEKSEIFDDQFSVERPDGSNFTLKIRSTKLEDSAMYFCASSPIVPGSGSGANVLTFGAGSRLTVL.